The 30 T cell receptor beta chains presented below share a single source sample, sequenced in a study of CD8 T cells in ankylosing spondylitis. TCRdb analysed the 5' RACE reads with MiXCR anew, one entry per CDR3 protein. The repertoire holds hundreds of thousands of distinct CDR3 sequences, 20% to 25% seen once, with under 15% in the top ten. The material sequenced was blood, either unsorted or a sorted T cell fraction (not recorded which). These receptors came from a male donor with ankylosing spondylitis or in good health (not recorded which).

V and J are TRBV6-1 and TRBJ2-4; D is unresolved. The V end was cut by 6 bases, the J end by 1 base, with 19 bases between. The CDR3 has 17 amino acids. Germline loops: CDR1 MNHNS, CDR2 SASEGT. CDR3 sequence reads: CASSLRPVMGAKNIQYF. The CDR3, as DNA: TGTGCCAGCAGCCTCCGACCGGTTATGGGGGCCAAAAACATTCAGTACTTC.

This clonotype was observed a few times. This chain connects TRBV6-2 or TRBV6-3 to TRBJ2-1; D possibly corresponds to TRBD1 (5 bases). The length of the CDR3 is 18 residues. Deletions cut 0 bases from V and 0 bases from J, with 15 bases between. Per germline, CDR1 MNHEY and CDR2 SVGEGT. The CDR3 reads CASSYSIGALSSYNEQFF. CDR3 nucleotide sequence: TGTGCCAGCAGTTACTCTATAGGGGCCTTGAGCTCCTACAATGAGCAGTTCTTC.

This clonotype was observed a single time. This rearrangement joins TRBV29-1 to TRBJ2-3; 8 positions match TRBD1. Germline values: CDR1 SQVTM, CDR2 ANQGSEA. The CDR3 covers 14 residues. The V and J ends lost 8 bases and 3 bases, in that order; junction bases with no gene match: 10. Written as DNA, the CDR3 is TGCAGCCTGGGGACAGGCATCGGGACAGATACGCAGTATTTT. Translation: CSLGTGIGTDTQYF.

A word on this clonotype: This may arise from a read error, as a much more abundant clone is one base away. V is TRBV21-1 and J is TRBJ2-7. TRBV21-1 is a pseudogene segment. This CDR3 is 12 amino acids long. CDR3 loop: CASSSYTYEQYF. The DNA for the CDR3 is TGTGCCAGCAGCTCCTACACCTACGAGCAGTACTTC.

The chain combines TRBV4-1 with TRBJ2-1; the match to TRBD2 covers 7 bases. Germline V gene sequence: CDR1 MGHRA, CDR2 YSYEKL. Germline trimming cut 8 bases from V and 0 bases from J; bases unmatched to any gene: 10. The CDR3 covers 16 residues. This CDR3 is CASSALSGLSYNEQFF. CDR3 sequence (DNA): TGCGCCAGCTCAGCCCTTAGCGGGCTCTCCTACAATGAGCAGTTCTTC.

The CDR3 bases are TGTGCCAGCAGCCCGGGGGACAGAGGGATGCAGACCCAGTACTTC. Residues: CASSPGDRGMQTQYF. The chain employs TRBV12-3 or TRBV12-4 and TRBJ2-5, with D perhaps TRBD1 (7 bases). V shed 6 bases and J shed 6 bases, with 20 bases lying between them. There are 15 residues in the CDR3.

The V and J genes are TRBV5-6 and TRBJ2-1, with D maybe TRBD1 (6 bases). Germline values: CDR1 SGHDT, CDR2 YYEEEE. The CDR3 length is 14 residues. V lost 2 bases, J lost 6 bases, and 12 bases lay in between. The CDR3 sequence is CASSFGQGSNEQFF. The CDR3 nucleotides are TGTGCCAGCAGCTTCGGTCAGGGGAGCAATGAGCAGTTCTTC.

The rearrangement joins TRBV19 to TRBJ2-7, with D possibly matching TRBD2 (5 bases). CDR3 size: 13 residues. Trimming took 9 bases from V and 0 from J, leaving 12 bases between them. Germline V gives CDR1 LNHDA, CDR2 SQIVND (reference sequence). CDR3 sequence: CASLDGNSYEQYF. Here the CDR3 DNA reads TGTGCCAGCTTAGACGGGAACTCCTACGAGCAGTACTTC. Full variable domain (remainder filled in from reference TRBV19 and TRBJ2-7): DGGITQSPKYLFRKEGQNVTLSCEQNLNHDAMYWYRQDPGQGLRLIYYSQIVNDFQKGDIAEGYSVSREKKESFPLTVTSAQKNPTAFYLCASLDGNSYEQYFGPGTRLTVT.

This clonotype has ten or more counts. The gene calls are TRBV7-3 and TRBJ2-5, with TRBD2 matching 10 bases. Germline V gene data show CDR1 as SGHTA and CDR2 as FQGTGA. V gave up 4 bases and J gave up 3 bases; unmatched junction bases: 2. The length of the CDR3 is 14 residues. CDR3 DNA sequence: TGTGCCAGCAGCTCGCTAGCGGGGGAAGAGACCCAGTACTTC. Residues: CASSSLAGEETQYF.

This chain joins TRBV5-1 and TRBJ2-7; D is unclear. Trimming removed 0 bases at V and 11 bases at J, with 18 bases between. CDR1 SGHRS and CDR2 YFSETQ come from the germline V gene. The CDR3 extends over 14 amino acids. DNA of the CDR3: TGCGCCAGCAGCTTGGGGCGGACGGACGAGCAGAAGTACTTC. It translates to CASSLGRTDEQKYF.

This clonotype turned up a few times. The chain employs TRBV11-1 and TRBJ2-5; TRBD1 matches 9 bases. With 5 bases clipped from V and 3 bases from J, the junction kept 7 bases outside the gene matches. CDR3 size: 15 residues. Germline CDR1 reads SGHAT; CDR2 reads FQDESV (reference sequence). The CDR3 coding sequence is TGTGCCAGCAGCCTAAGGGACAGGGCAAAAGAGACCCAGTACTTC. This translates into CASSLRDRAKETQYF. Drawing the rest from reference TRBV11-1 and TRBJ2-5, the complete variable domain is EAEVAQSPRYKITEKSQAVAFWCDPISGHATLYWYRQILGQGPELLVQFQDESVVDDSQLPKDRFSAERLKGVDSTLKIQPAELGDSAMYLCASSLRDRAKETQYFGPGTRLLVL.

Ten or more counts support this clonotype. This chain joins TRBV29-1 and TRBJ2-1; TRBD1 aligns across 7 bases. Germline values: CDR1 SQVTM, CDR2 ANQGSEA. J was trimmed by 5 bases and V by 4 bases; bases with no gene match: 2. This CDR3 region has 12 residues. CDR3 sequence (DNA): TGCAGCGTTGTAGGGACAGACAATGAGCAGTTCTTC. This gives the protein CSVVGTDNEQFF.

This clonotype was found once. The chain couples TRBV25-1 to TRBJ2-3; D might be TRBD2 (6 bases). Germline CDR1 and CDR2: MGHDK and SYGVNS. Trimming took off 1 base at V and 4 bases at J, with 15 bases between the two ends. This CDR3 has 16 amino acids. CDR3 bases: TGTGCCAGCAGTGAATTGGGAGGCACACACTCAGATACGCAGTATTTT. Its protein is CASSELGGTHSDTQYF.

The sample holds many counts of this clonotype. The chain has TRBV12-3 or TRBV12-4 and TRBJ2-7; D is uncertain. V was clipped by 3 bases and J by 7 bases, with 7 bases between them. The CDR3 contains 11 residues. The CDR3 nucleotides are TGTGCCAGCAGTTTCTCTAATGAGCAGTACTTC. It codes for CASSFSNEQYF.

In its sample, this clonotype was seen a few times. The J gene is TRBJ2-1, the V gene TRBV3-1; D is possibly TRBD1 (7 bases). Germline CDR1 LGHDT, CDR2 YNNKEL (reference sequence). This CDR3 region has 15 residues. Trimming removed 1 base at V and 7 bases at J, with 14 bases between. The CDR3: CASSQVQGGRNEQFF. CDR3 DNA sequence: TGTGCCAGCAGCCAAGTCCAGGGGGGCAGGAATGAGCAGTTCTTC.

Note on this clonotype: One junction end disagrees with the germline gene, perhaps due to a read error. The chain combines TRBV5-1 with TRBJ2-7; 7 bases map to TRBD2. CDR3 length: 15 amino acids. Germline lookup yields CDR1 SGHRS and CDR2 YFSETQ. The DNA of the CDR3 is TGCGCCAGCAGCTTGGGGGCGGGGGTTGACTACAAGCAGTACTTC. Its protein product is CASSLGAGVDYKQYF.

This clonotype was detected a few times. The chain uses TRBV4-2 and TRBJ1-1; no clear D. Germline loops: CDR1 LGHNA, CDR2 YNFKEQ. The CDR3 is 14 residues long. V dropped 4 bases and J dropped 0 bases, with 9 bases sitting between them. The CDR3 region has the DNA TGTGCCAGCAGCCTGGGAAGGTTGAACACTGAAGCTTTCTTT. Encoded protein: CASSLGRLNTEAFF.

The chain joins TRBV27 to TRBJ2-1, with D possibly being TRBD2 (6 bases). Germline V gene lookup returns CDR1 MNHEY and CDR2 SMNVEV (reference sequence). Trimming shortened V by 6 bases and J by 7 bases, and 7 bases separated the two germline ends. The CDR3 totals 11 residues. CDR3 in amino acids: CASRGTNEQFF. In nucleotides, the CDR3 is TGTGCCAGCAGAGGGACTAATGAGCAGTTCTTC.

This CDR3 is CASSPWLVNTGELFF. The CDR3 DNA reads as TGTGCCAGCAGCCCTTGGCTGGTGAACACCGGGGAGCTGTTTTTT. This chain uses TRBV12-3 or TRBV12-4 with TRBJ2-2; D gene uncertain. This CDR3 spans 15 amino acids. The germline V and J ends were trimmed by 6 bases and 1 base, with 12 bases remaining between them.

In this sample, this clonotype turned up many times. The chain is built from TRBV24-1 and TRBJ2-1; 10 bases map to TRBD1. The CDR3 covers 13 residues. With V trimmed by 9 bases and J by 9 bases, 7 bases remained unmatched. Germline values: CDR1 KGHDR, CDR2 SFDVKD. DNA for the CDR3: TGTGCCACCGGGACGGGACAGGGGCTTGAGCAGTTCTTC. Amino acid sequence: CATGTGQGLEQFF.

This rearrangement joins TRBV12-3 or TRBV12-4 to TRBJ2-6, with D hard to call. The V end lost 5 bases, the J end lost 0 bases, and 2 bases lay between the germline ends. The CDR3 length is 13 residues. CDR3 sequence reads: CASSNSGANVLTF. The CDR3 nucleotides are TGTGCCAGCAGTAACTCTGGGGCCAACGTCCTGACTTTC.

V and J are TRBV29-1 and TRBJ2-5; tentatively, D is TRBD1 (6 bases). The CDR3 is 14 amino acids. CDR1 and CDR2 from the germline V gene are SQVTM and ANQGSEA. V was cut by 7 bases and J by 2 bases, with 17 bases left in between. The CDR3 here is CSAHSGTLQETQYF. Written as DNA, the CDR3 is TGCAGCGCCCACTCCGGGACACTTCAAGAGACCCAGTACTTC.

This clonotype was recorded a few times. This chain joins TRBV29-1 and TRBJ2-7; 8 bases line up with TRBD1. With 5 bases clipped from V and 0 bases from J, the junction kept 3 bases outside the gene matches. Germline V CDR1 and CDR2: SQVTM, ANQGSEA. The CDR3 has 13 amino acids. The CDR3 loop reads CSVPGQASYEQYF. Written as DNA, the CDR3 is TGCAGCGTTCCGGGACAGGCCTCCTACGAGCAGTACTTC.

About this clonotype: Since the CDR3 does not end with the conserved phenylalanine or tryptophan, this likely comes from a read error. The V gene is TRBV2, the J gene TRBJ1-4; 7 nucleotides match TRBD1. The V and J ends lost 8 bases and 8 bases, in that order; junction bases with no gene match: 11. The V gene's germline CDR1 is SNHLY and CDR2 FYNNEI. The CDR3 is 14 amino acids. The CDR3 coding sequence is TGTGCCAGCGGGGGGACAGTAAGTCTGGAAAAACTGTTTCTT. Translated: CASGGTVSLEKLFL.

This clonotype turned up a few times. This chain connects TRBV6-1 to TRBJ2-5, with a possible D match to TRBD1 (5 bases). The CDR3 length is 15 residues. Germline assignment: CDR1 MNHNS and CDR2 SASEGT. Trimming removed 6 bases from V and 0 bases from J, with 14 bases in between. The CDR3 is CASSQGAGNQETQYF. The CDR3 coding sequence is TGTGCCAGCAGCCAAGGGGCAGGGAACCAAGAGACCCAGTACTTC.

V gene TRBV28 combines with J gene TRBJ2-5, with D hard to call. Deletions cut 3 bases from V and 7 bases from J, with 9 bases between. From germline, CDR1 is MDHEN and CDR2 SYDVKM. The CDR3 runs to 12 residues. CDR3 protein: CASSFSKGTQYF. In DNA, the CDR3 is TGTGCCAGCAGTTTCTCGAAGGGGACCCAGTACTTC.

This chain links TRBV27 with TRBJ2-1; 7 nucleotides match TRBD2. Germline V CDR1 and CDR2: MNHEY, SMNVEV (reference sequence). The CDR3 has 17 amino acids. Unmatched junction bases numbered 11, after V lost 4 bases and J lost 2 bases. The DNA of the CDR3 is TGTGCCAGCAGTTCCAACTTAGCGGGTGGGGCCTACAATGAGCAGTTCTTC. It is translated as CASSSNLAGGAYNEQFF.

At least ten counts were recorded for this clonotype. J is TRBJ1-1 and V is TRBV29-1; D is uncertain. Germline-derived CDR1 and CDR2 are SQVTM and ANQGSEA. CDR3 length: 12 residues. The ends were cut back, 3 bases at V and 3 bases at J, with 8 bases in the middle. In DNA, the CDR3 is TGCAGCGTTGATGGAGCGGACACTGAAGCTTTCTTT. It encodes CSVDGADTEAFF.

This clonotype was counted a few times. The rearrangement joins TRBV12-3 or TRBV12-4 to TRBJ2-1; 8 bases line up with TRBD2. This CDR3 spans 13 amino acids. The V gene end was trimmed by 6 bases and the J gene end by 6 bases; junction bases not matched to a gene: 4. The CDR3 reads CASRSGGRNEQFF. CDR3 nucleotide sequence: TGTGCCAGCAGAAGCGGGGGCCGCAATGAGCAGTTCTTC.

This clonotype has just a few counts. V and J are TRBV12-3 or TRBV12-4 and TRBJ2-1; 9 positions match TRBD1. The V and J ends lost 6 bases and 8 bases, in that order; junction bases with no gene match: 2. This CDR3 spans 12 amino acids. The DNA for the CDR3 is TGTGCCAGCAGGCGACAGGGGGATGAGCAGTTCTTC. Residues: CASRRQGDEQFF.